This passage covers 10 T cell receptor beta chains from one sample sequenced in a study of cytomegalovirus exposure and HLA in healthy donors. The PCR contained 60 Vbeta and 13 Jbeta primers. Method: immunoSEQ multiplex PCR; TCRdb's copy keeps in-frame clones and lacks some. The repertoire consists of roughly 130,000 clones, with approximately 70% occurring once and the leading ten covering less than 2%. Source material: PBMCs. The receptors were gathered from a man aged 18 to 30 in good health and CMV-seronegative.

The chain uses TRBV28 and TRBJ2-7, with TRBD1 identical over 9 bases. Germline assignment: CDR1 MDHEN and CDR2 SYDVKM. The ends lost 5 bases at V and 3 bases at J; junction bases unmatched: 14. The CDR3 is 17 residues long. The CDR3 loop reads CASSPGQGSYLGYEQYF. The CDR3 bases are TGTGCCAGCAGTCCGGGACAGGGTTCCTACCTAGGCTACGAGCAGTACTTC.

The chain links TRBV7-9 to TRBJ2-3, with D unresolved. The CDR3 contains 12 residues. The V and J ends lost 5 bases and 4 bases respectively, with 7 bases between them. Germline V gene sequence: CDR1 SEHNR, CDR2 FQNEAQ (reference sequence). The CDR3 DNA follows: TGTGCCAGCAGCCCAATAGCAGATACGCAGTATTTT. It codes for CASSPIADTQYF. The full variable domain, rest sourced from reference TRBV7-9 and TRBJ2-3, is DTGVSQNPRHKITKRGQNVTFRCDPISEHNRLYWYRQTLGQGPEFLTYFQNEAQLEKSRLLSDRFSAERPKGSFSTLEIQRTEQGDSAMYLCASSPIADTQYFGPGTRLTVL.

This clone was observed once. The V and J genes are TRBV27 and TRBJ1-4; no reliable D call. Germline V gene data show CDR1 as MNHEY and CDR2 as SMNVEV (reference sequence). The CDR3 extends over 15 amino acids. Trimming took 4 bases from V and 2 from J, leaving 11 bases between them. CDR3 residues: CASSSVGRTNEKLFF. CDR3 sequence (DNA): TGTGCCAGCAGTTCGGTGGGCAGGACTAATGAAAAACTGTTTTTT.

The rearrangement links TRBV30 to TRBJ1-3; D is possibly TRBD1 (5 bases). The germline V gene encodes CDR1 GTSNPN and CDR2 SVGIG (reference sequence). The CDR3 contains 13 residues. The V end lost 7 bases, the J end lost 4 bases, and 14 bases lay between the germline ends. The CDR3 is CAYSQGGGNTIYF. The CDR3 coding sequence is TGTGCCTACTCTCAGGGTGGAGGAAACACCATATATTTT.

There are a few counts of this clone. This chain uses TRBV13 with TRBJ2-3; 8 nucleotides agree with TRBD1. There are 17 residues in the CDR3. The germline gives CDR1 PRHDT, CDR2 FYEKMQ (reference sequence). V was clipped by 5 bases and J by 5 bases; unmatched bases: 15. CDR3 residues: CASSAGGTGSGLDTQYF. CDR3 nucleotide sequence: TGTGCCAGCAGCGCTGGCGGGACAGGCAGTGGGTTAGATACGCAGTATTTT.

V and J are TRBV30 and TRBJ2-2, with unresolved D. The length of the CDR3 is 11 residues. The ends were cut back, 7 bases at V and 6 bases at J, with 9 bases in the middle. CDR1 and CDR2 (germline): GTSNPN, SVGIG (reference sequence). The CDR3 region is CASKIPGELFF. For the CDR3, the DNA is TGTGCCTCTAAGATACCCGGGGAGCTGTTTTTT. Supplemented by reference TRBV30 and TRBJ2-2, the full variable domain reads SQTIHQWPATLVQPVGSPLSLECTVEGTSNPNLYWYRQAAGRGLQLLFYSVGIGQISSEVPQNLSASRPQDRQFILSSKKLLLSDSGFYLCASKIPGELFFGEGSRLTVL.

This clone has just a few counts. A read error may produce the germline difference seen at one junction end. The rearrangement joins TRBV6-6 to TRBJ1-2; 7 bases map to TRBD1. The germline CDR1 and CDR2 sequences are MNHNY and SVGAGI (reference sequence). This CDR3 comprises 15 residues. The CDR3 region has the DNA TGTCCCAGCAGTTACTCCGAGGGGGCGATCTATGGCTACACCTTC. Translation: CPSSYSEGAIYGYTF.

This chain joins TRBV9 and TRBJ1-1, with D hard to call. V lost 0 bases and J lost 1, with 10 bases in between. Germline V lookup: CDR1 SGDLS, CDR2 YYNGEE. The CDR3 is made up of 15 amino acids. The CDR3 nucleotides read TGTGCCAGCAGCGTAGGTTGGCGGAGGAACACTGAAGCTTTCTTT. Residues: CASSVGWRRNTEAFF.

The J gene is TRBJ1-2, the V gene TRBV6-5; the match to TRBD1 covers 8 bases. Germline values: CDR1 MNHEY, CDR2 SVGAGI. Unmatched junction bases numbered 5, after V lost 6 bases and J lost 5 bases. This CDR3 is built from 13 residues. This chain's CDR3 is CASRMTGEYGYTF. The CDR3 DNA follows: TGTGCCAGCAGGATGACAGGGGAGTATGGCTACACCTTC.

V usage is TRBV5-1 and J usage is TRBJ2-2; TRBD2 agrees at 11 bases. The CDR3 has 18 amino acids. Germline V gene sequence: CDR1 SGHRS, CDR2 YFSETQ. Trimming cost V 5 bases and J 6 bases; bases outside gene matches: 15. CDR3 amino acids: CASRQNMPIAGGSGELFF. The CDR3 coding sequence is TGCGCCAGCAGACAAAACATGCCCATAGCGGGAGGGTCCGGGGAGCTGTTTTTT.